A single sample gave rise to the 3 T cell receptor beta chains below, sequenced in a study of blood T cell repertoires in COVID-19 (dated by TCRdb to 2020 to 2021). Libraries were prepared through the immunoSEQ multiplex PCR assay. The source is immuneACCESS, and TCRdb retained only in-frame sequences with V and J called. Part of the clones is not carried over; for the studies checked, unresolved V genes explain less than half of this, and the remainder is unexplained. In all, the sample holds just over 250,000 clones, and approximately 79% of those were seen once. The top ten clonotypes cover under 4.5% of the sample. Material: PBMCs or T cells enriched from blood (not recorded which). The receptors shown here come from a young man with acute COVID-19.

The DNA for the CDR3 is TGCGCCAGCAGCCCGGGAAGGCCCTATGAAAAACTGTTTTTT. It is translated as CASSPGRPYEKLFF. V usage is TRBV5-1 and J usage is TRBJ1-4; no clear D. This CDR3 is built from 14 residues. The V end was cut by 4 bases, the J end by 6 bases, with 13 bases between. CDR1 and CDR2 (germline): SGHRS, YFSETQ.

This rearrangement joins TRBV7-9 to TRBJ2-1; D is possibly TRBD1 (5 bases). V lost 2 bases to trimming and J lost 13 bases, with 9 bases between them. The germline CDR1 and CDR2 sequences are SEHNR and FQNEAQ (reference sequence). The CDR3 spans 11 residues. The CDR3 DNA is TGTGCCAGCAGCTTAAGGGGCGGACAGTTCTTC. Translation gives CASSLRGGQFF.

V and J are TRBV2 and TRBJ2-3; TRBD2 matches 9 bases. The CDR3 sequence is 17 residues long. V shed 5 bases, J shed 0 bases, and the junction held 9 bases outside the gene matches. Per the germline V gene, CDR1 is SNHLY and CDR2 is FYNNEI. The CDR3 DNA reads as TGTGCCAGCAGTCGGACGGCGGGAGGGAGGAGCACAGATACGCAGTATTTT. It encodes CASSRTAGGRSTDTQYF.